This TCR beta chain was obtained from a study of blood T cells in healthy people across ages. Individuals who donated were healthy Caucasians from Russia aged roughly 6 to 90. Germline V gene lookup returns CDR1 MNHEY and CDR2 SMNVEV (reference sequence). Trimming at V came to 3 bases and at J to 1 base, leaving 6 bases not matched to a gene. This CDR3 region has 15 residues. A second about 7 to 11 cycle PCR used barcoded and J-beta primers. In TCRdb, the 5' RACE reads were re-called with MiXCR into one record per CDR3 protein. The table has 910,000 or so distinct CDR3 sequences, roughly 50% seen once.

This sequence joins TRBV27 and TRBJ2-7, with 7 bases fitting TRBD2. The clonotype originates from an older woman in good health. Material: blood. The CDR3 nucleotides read TGTGCCAGCAGTTTGTGGGGAGGGAGGTCCTACGAGCAGTACTTC. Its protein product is CASSLWGGRSYEQYF.